The next 10 T cell receptor beta chains were all read from a single sample in a study of T-cell reconstitution after alpha-beta-depleted transplantation in children. Unique molecular identifiers were incorporated when the TCRbeta library was constructed. MiXCR, run by TCRdb on the PCR reads, gives a single entry per CDR3 protein. This sample yields about 200,000 distinct CDR3 sequences, of which approximately 14% are seen a single time; less than 15% belongs to the top ten. Source: PBMCs from the stem cell graft donor, taken from the stem cell graft. These receptor sequences come from a human donor who donated a stem cell graft to a child with acute lymphoblastic leukemia.

The chain is built from TRBV7-9 and TRBJ2-2; 7 bases agree with TRBD2. This CDR3 contains 17 residues. V trimming: 8 bases; J trimming: 3 bases; junction bases outside the gene matches: 15. Germline V gene sequence: CDR1 SEHNR, CDR2 FQNEAQ (reference sequence). The CDR3 region is CASGPARLAQYTGELFF. The DNA for the CDR3 is TGTGCCAGCGGCCCCGCCCGACTAGCTCAATACACCGGGGAGCTGTTTTTT.

This clonotype has ten or more counts. The chain recombines TRBV27 with TRBJ1-2; maybe TRBD1 (5 bases). The CDR3 consists of 14 residues. Trimming took off 7 bases at V and 3 bases at J, with 15 bases between the two ends. The germline V gene encodes CDR1 MNHEY and CDR2 SMNVEV (reference sequence). CDR3 residues: CASTKAGRYYGYTF. CDR3 nucleotide sequence: TGTGCCAGCACTAAAGCAGGGAGGTACTATGGCTACACCTTC.

This clonotype was recorded many times. The chain uses TRBV29-1 and TRBJ1-1; no reliable D call. CDR1 and CDR2 from the germline V gene are SQVTM and ANQGSEA. CDR3 size: 11 residues. Trimming stripped 4 bases from V and 5 bases from J, with 8 bases between. CDR3 residues: CSVVLGTEAFF. The CDR3 DNA reads TGCAGCGTTGTCCTGGGTACTGAAGCTTTCTTT.

This clonotype was seen repeatedly, ten times or more. The chain employs TRBV20-1 and TRBJ2-3; D may correspond to TRBD1 or TRBD2 (5 bases each). Germline V CDR1 and CDR2: DFQATT, SNEGSKA (reference sequence). The CDR3 runs to 17 residues. Trimming stripped 0 bases from V and 4 bases from J, with 20 bases between. The CDR3 here is CSARDSFLGESSDTQYF. CDR3 in DNA: TGCAGTGCTAGAGATTCCTTCTTGGGGGAGAGCTCAGATACGCAGTATTTT.

This clonotype has more than one count but fewer than ten. This rearrangement joins TRBV6-5 to TRBJ1-5; D ambiguous. The CDR3 extends over 16 amino acids. The ends were cut back, 4 bases at V and 2 bases at J, with 15 bases in the middle. Germline V lookup: CDR1 MNHEY, CDR2 SVGAGI. CDR3 nucleotide sequence: TGTGCCAGCAGTTCCACTCCAGAGGTCGGCAATCAGCCCCAGCATTTT. It translates to CASSSTPEVGNQPQHF.

This clonotype was recorded a few times. V and J are TRBV20-1 and TRBJ1-2; 7 bases line up with TRBD1. Germline V gene sequence: CDR1 DFQATT, CDR2 SNEGSKA (reference sequence). The CDR3 has 16 residues. The J segment lost 0 bases and the V segment lost 3 bases, leaving 10 bases of the junction unmatched. CDR3 nucleotides: TGCAGTGCTAGGGTGGGCAGGGACAGCTCTAACTATGGCTACACCTTC. This gives the protein CSARVGRDSSNYGYTF.

This clonotype was detected ten times or more. The chain uses TRBV11-2 and TRBJ2-3; 7 bases are a match to TRBD2. The germline CDR1 and CDR2 sequences are SGHAT and FQNNGV. The V and J ends lost 1 base and 2 bases, in that order; junction bases with no gene match: 9. The CDR3 is made up of 17 amino acids. The CDR3 nucleotides read TGTGCCAGCAGCTTAGGGGGCGTAGCGGGCTCCACAGATACGCAGTATTTT. This encodes CASSLGGVAGSTDTQYF. Full variable domain (remainder filled in from reference TRBV11-2 and TRBJ2-3): EAGVAQSPRYKIIEKRQSVAFWCNPISGHATLYWYQQILGQGPKLLIQFQNNGVVDDSQLPKDRFSAERLKGVDSTLKIQPAKLEDSAVYLCASSLGGVAGSTDTQYFGPGTRLTVL.

This clonotype occurred many times. The rearrangement uses TRBV12-3 or TRBV12-4 and TRBJ2-7; no firm D call. The CDR3 spans 13 residues. Trimming took off 3 bases at V and 6 bases at J, with 12 bases between the two ends. This CDR3 reads CASSLAGFGEQYF. As DNA, the CDR3 is TGTGCCAGCAGTTTGGCAGGCTTTGGCGAGCAGTACTTC.

This clonotype was picked up a small number of times. The rearrangement joins TRBV5-1 to TRBJ1-1; the D gene is possibly TRBD1 (5 bases). The CDR3 extends over 14 amino acids. Germline CDR1 reads SGHRS; CDR2 reads YFSETQ. V lost 0 bases, J lost 3 bases, and 9 bases lay in between. Here the CDR3 reads CASSLGGGDTEAFF. The CDR3 DNA is TGCGCCAGCAGCTTGGGCGGGGGGGACACTGAAGCTTTCTTT.

Many counts were recorded for this clonotype. The chain joins TRBV20-1 to TRBJ2-7; no definite D call. The V gene's germline CDR1 is DFQATT and CDR2 SNEGSKA (reference sequence). Between the trimmed V and J ends, which lost 3 bases and 2 bases, there was a span of 17 bases. The CDR3 has 15 amino acids. The DNA of the CDR3 is TGCAGTGCTAGCCCATTCCTACTTAAACCCTACGAGCAGTACTTC. This codes for CSASPFLLKPYEQYF.